Sequencing of this T cell receptor beta chain was carried out in a study of shared clonotypes between healthy human individuals. Whole-study findings and limits: Non-shared clonotypes had lower generation probabilities than clonotypes shared by all four sorted-subset donors.

V lost 4 bases, J lost 2 bases, and 11 bases lay in between. This CDR3 spans 14 amino acids. Germline assignment: CDR1 SGHNT and CDR2 YENEEA. Sorted-subset replicate PCRs used about 200 ng of genomic DNA. This amount corresponded to approximately 30,000 T cell genomes. Authors' methods: ImmunoSEQ supplied junction-only sequences lacking quality scores, so filtering was different. Produced via immunoSEQ multiplex PCR; TCRdb's table is partial and in-frame only. That table supplies the V and J calls and clone size; D and trimming were determined from the DNA. The sample yields over 1.5 million clones, 95% to 99% seen once. As regards this clone: What it recognizes is unknown.

Adults of Caucasian background living in Nashville, Tennessee made up all donors. The source material was naive CD4+ T cells sorted from blood. This sample's subset: CD45RA+ positively selected. This sequence originates from a man aged 25-40 years in good health. The V call is TRBV11-3, the J call TRBJ1-1, with D uncertain. The DNA of the CDR3 is TGTGCCAGCAGCTCTCGGGCCAAAAACACTGAAGCTTTCTTT. Amino acids: CASSSRAKNTEAFF.